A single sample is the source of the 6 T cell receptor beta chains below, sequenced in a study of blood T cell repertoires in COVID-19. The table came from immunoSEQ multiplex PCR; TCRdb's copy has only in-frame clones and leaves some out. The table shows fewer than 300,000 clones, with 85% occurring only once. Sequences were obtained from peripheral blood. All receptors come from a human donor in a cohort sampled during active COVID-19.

CDR3: CASSLRAGTYEQYF. For the CDR3, the DNA is TGCGCCAGCAGCTTGAGGGCAGGGACCTACGAGCAGTACTTC. This chain connects TRBV5-1 to TRBJ2-7, with TRBD1 as a possible D gene (5 bases). V lost 1 base and J 2 bases, leaving 10 bases between the germline ends. The CDR3 loop spans 14 amino acids. The germline gives CDR1 SGHRS, CDR2 YFSETQ.

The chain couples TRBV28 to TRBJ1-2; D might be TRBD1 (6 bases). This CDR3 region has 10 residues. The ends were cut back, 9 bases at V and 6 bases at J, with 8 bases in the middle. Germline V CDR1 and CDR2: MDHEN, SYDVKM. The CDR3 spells CASSGDGYTF. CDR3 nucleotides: TGTGCCAGTTCAGGGGATGGCTACACCTTC.

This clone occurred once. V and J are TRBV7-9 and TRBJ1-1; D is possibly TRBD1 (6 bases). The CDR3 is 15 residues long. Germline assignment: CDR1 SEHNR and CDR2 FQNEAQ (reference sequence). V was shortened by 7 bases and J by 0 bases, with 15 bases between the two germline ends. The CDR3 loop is CASMLGASMNTEAFF. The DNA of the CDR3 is TGTGCCAGCATGTTGGGGGCAAGTATGAACACTGAAGCTTTCTTT. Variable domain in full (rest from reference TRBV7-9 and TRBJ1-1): DTGVSQNPRHKITKRGQNVTFRCDPISEHNRLYWYRQTLGQGPEFLTYFQNEAQLEKSRLLSDRFSAERPKGSFSTLEIQRTEQGDSAMYLCASMLGASMNTEAFFGQGTRLTVV.

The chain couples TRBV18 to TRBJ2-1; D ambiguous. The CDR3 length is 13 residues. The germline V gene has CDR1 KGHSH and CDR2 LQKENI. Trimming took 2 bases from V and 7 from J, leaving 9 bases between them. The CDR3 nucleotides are TGTGCCAGCTCACCAAACCCTCGGAATGAGCAGTTCTTC. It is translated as CASSPNPRNEQFF.

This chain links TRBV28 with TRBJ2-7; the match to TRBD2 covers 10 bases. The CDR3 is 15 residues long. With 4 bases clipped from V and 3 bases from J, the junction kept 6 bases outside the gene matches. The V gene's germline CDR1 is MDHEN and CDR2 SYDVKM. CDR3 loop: CASSYPSGSSYEQYF. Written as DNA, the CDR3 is TGTGCCAGCAGTTACCCTAGCGGGAGCAGCTACGAGCAGTACTTC.

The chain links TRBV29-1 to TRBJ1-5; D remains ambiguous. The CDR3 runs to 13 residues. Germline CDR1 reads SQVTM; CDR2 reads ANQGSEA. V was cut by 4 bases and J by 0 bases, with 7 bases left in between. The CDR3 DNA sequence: TGCAGCGTTGGGGAGAATAGCAATCAGCCCCAGCATTTT. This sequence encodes CSVGENSNQPQHF.